The 18 T cell receptor beta chains below all came from one sample that was sequenced in a study of technical replicates of blood from a few donors. The assay was immunoSEQ multiplex PCR, and TCRdb's table has in-frame clones only and misses some. Found here are 70,000 to 95,000 clones, 85% to 95% of them singletons; the top ten hold 0.2% to 0.3%. The sample was T cells isolated from PBMCs. The receptors originated from a human donor in good health.

V and J are TRBV19 and TRBJ1-2; D may be TRBD1 (5 bases). CDR3 length equals 14 residues. With 3 bases removed from V and 2 bases from J, the gap between germline ends came to 10 bases. The germline V gene has CDR1 LNHDA and CDR2 SQIVND (reference sequence). For the CDR3, the DNA is TGTGCCAGTAGTATTTTCCCAGGGAACTATGGCTACACCTTC. Translating gives CASSIFPGNYGYTF.

This sequence joins TRBV27 and TRBJ2-2; D is possibly TRBD2 (5 bases). The CDR3 contains 14 residues. Germline CDR1 is MNHEY and CDR2 is SMNVEV (reference sequence). V lost 8 bases, J lost 4 bases, and 14 bases lay in between. CDR3 sequence (DNA): TGTGCCAGCGCTGTAGGAGGAGGCACCGGGGAGCTGTTTTTT. Translation: CASAVGGGTGELFF.

The chain links TRBV6-1 to TRBJ2-7; TRBD1 might be the D (6 bases). CDR3 length equals 13 residues. Germline V gives CDR1 MNHNS, CDR2 SASEGT. V was trimmed by 8 bases and J by 2 bases, leaving 13 bases between them. In nucleotides, the CDR3 is TGTGCCAGCCGGGAACAGGGCGCCTACGAGCAGTACTTC. The encoded protein is CASREQGAYEQYF.

The V call is TRBV12-1, the J call TRBJ1-2; TRBD1 is the table's D call and was not checked against the DNA. TRBV12-1 is a pseudogene locus. This CDR3 has 16 amino acids. The DNA for the CDR3 is TGTGCCAGCAGCTCCGGGGGGGGACAGGGAAGATTTTGGTACACCTTC. This encodes CASSSGGGQGRFWYTF.

This chain joins TRBV6-1 and TRBJ1-4, with D possibly matching TRBD1 (5 bases). Germline-derived CDR1 and CDR2 are MNHNS and SASEGT. CDR3 length equals 19 residues. Trimming cost V 2 bases and J 4 bases, with 23 bases left between them. As DNA, the CDR3 is TGTGCCAGCAGTGAAAGGAGGGGTTGGGGCCTCTCTCTTAATGAAAAACTGTTTTTT. Its translation is CASSERRGWGLSLNEKLFF.

V and J are TRBV14 and TRBJ1-2, with TRBD1 as a possible D gene (6 bases). V was trimmed by 0 bases and J by 5 bases, leaving 10 bases between them. Germline V lookup: CDR1 SGHDN, CDR2 FVKESK. The CDR3 has 14 amino acids. The chain's CDR3 is CASSQDQGWYGYTF. CDR3 bases: TGTGCCAGCAGCCAAGATCAGGGGTGGTATGGCTACACCTTC.

The chain has TRBV6-1 and TRBJ1-3; 8 nucleotides align to TRBD1. The CDR3 length is 13 residues. V lost 8 bases, J lost 8 bases, and 8 bases stayed unmatched. CDR1 is MNHNS and CDR2 is SASEGT in the germline V gene. CDR3 in amino acids: CASLETGVDTIYF. CDR3 nucleotides: TGTGCCAGCCTGGAGACAGGGGTCGACACCATATATTTT.

This clone was observed once. The chain has TRBV2 and TRBJ2-5, with 8 positions matching TRBD1. V shed 2 bases, J shed 5 bases, and the junction held 10 bases outside the gene matches. Germline lookup yields CDR1 SNHLY and CDR2 FYNNEI. The CDR3 extends over 16 amino acids. This CDR3 is CASSENWTGKSETQYF. The CDR3 DNA reads as TGTGCCAGCAGTGAAAACTGGACAGGGAAATCGGAGACCCAGTACTTC.

The chain employs TRBV28 and TRBJ2-7, with a possible D match to TRBD2 (6 bases). The V end lost 3 bases, the J end lost 6 bases, and 15 bases lay between the germline ends. The germline V gene encodes CDR1 MDHEN and CDR2 SYDVKM. The CDR3 runs 14 residues. The CDR3 DNA is TGTGCCAGCAGTTTTCGGCTAGCCGGGGGCGAGCAGTACTTC. It translates to CASSFRLAGGEQYF.

This clone has a single count. The rearrangement links TRBV7-8 to TRBJ1-4, with D unresolved. Germline loops: CDR1 SGHVS, CDR2 FQNEAQ. CDR3 length: 16 amino acids. The V end was cut by 3 bases, the J end by 0 bases, with 11 bases between. CDR3 sequence reads: CASSFGPVATNEKLFF. The CDR3 DNA follows: TGTGCCAGCAGCTTTGGCCCCGTTGCAACTAATGAAAAACTGTTTTTT. The full variable domain, with the rest looked up from reference TRBV7-8 and TRBJ1-4, is GAGVSQSPRYKVAKRGQDVALRCDPISGHVSLFWYQQALGQGPEFLTYFQNEAQLDKSGLPSDRFFAERPEGSVSTLKIQRTQQEDSAVYLCASSFGPVATNEKLFFGSGTQLSVL.

This rearrangement joins TRBV4-1 to TRBJ1-5; D not resolved. Germline CDR1 and CDR2: MGHRA and YSYEKL. Trimming shortened V by 1 base and J by 10 bases, and 11 bases separated the two germline ends. This CDR3 spans 13 amino acids. The CDR3 DNA reads TGCGCCAGCAGCCAAGGGGCCAATCGACCCCAGCATTTT. Translation gives CASSQGANRPQHF.

The genes are TRBV5-1 and TRBJ1-5; D is ambiguous. Per germline, CDR1 SGHRS and CDR2 YFSETQ. V lost 1 base to trimming and J lost 7 bases, with 12 bases between them. The CDR3 contains 14 residues. The CDR3 DNA reads as TGCGCCAGCAGCTTGTTGGAGGGCGGGCAGCCCCAGCATTTT. It encodes CASSLLEGGQPQHF.

The CDR3 sequence is CASGLALRWASGQTSTDTQYF. The CDR3 coding sequence is TGTGCTAGTGGTTTGGCCCTCCGGTGGGCTAGCGGGCAGACTAGCACAGATACGCAGTATTTT. V usage is TRBV12-5 and J usage is TRBJ2-3; 8 bases fit TRBD2. The CDR3 is 21 residues long. The germline CDR1 and CDR2 sequences are LGHNT and FRNRAP. V gave up 1 base and J gave up 0 bases; unmatched junction bases: 18.

The chain has TRBV9 and TRBJ1-2, with 10 nucleotides matching TRBD1. Germline loops: CDR1 SGDLS, CDR2 YYNGEE. V gave up 4 bases and J gave up 5 bases; unmatched junction bases: 8. CDR3 length: 15 residues. The DNA of the CDR3 is TGTGCCAGCAGCACCACGACAGGGGGCGCTTATGGCTACACCTTC. Its protein product is CASSTTTGGAYGYTF.

The genes are TRBV6-5 and TRBJ1-6, with D perhaps matching TRBD1 (6 bases). Germline V CDR1 and CDR2: MNHEY, SVGAGI. V was shortened by 2 bases and J by 7 bases, with 9 bases between the two germline ends. This CDR3 is 14 amino acids long. The CDR3 DNA follows: TGTGCCAGCAGTTACCGGGACACAAATTCACCCCTCCACTTT. Translation: CASSYRDTNSPLHF.

This clone has just one count. CDR3 nucleotide sequence: TGTGCCAGCAGCTTAGCCTTTAACACCGGGGAGCTGTTTTTT. This encodes CASSLAFNTGELFF. The gene calls are TRBV13 and TRBJ2-2; no clear D. The CDR3 loop spans 14 amino acids. The germline gives CDR1 PRHDT, CDR2 FYEKMQ (reference sequence). With 1 base removed from V and 2 bases from J, the gap between germline ends came to 5 bases.

The V call is TRBV29-1, the J call TRBJ2-5; TRBD1 agrees at 7 bases. Germline trimming cut 4 bases from V and 5 bases from J; bases unmatched to any gene: 4. CDR1 is SQVTM, CDR2 ANQGSEA, per germline. CDR3 length equals 12 residues. The CDR3 is CSVVEGQETQYF. The CDR3 DNA reads as TGCAGCGTTGTCGAGGGACAGGAGACCCAGTACTTC.

This chain's CDR3 is CASSFDSNEKLFF. CDR3 DNA sequence: TGTGCCAGCAGCTTCGACAGTAATGAAAAACTGTTTTTT. J is TRBJ1-4 and V is TRBV6-5, with D possibly being TRBD1 (5 bases). The CDR3 is 13 amino acids. Germline V gene lookup returns CDR1 MNHEY and CDR2 SVGAGI. V was cut by 6 bases and J by 4 bases, with 9 bases left in between.